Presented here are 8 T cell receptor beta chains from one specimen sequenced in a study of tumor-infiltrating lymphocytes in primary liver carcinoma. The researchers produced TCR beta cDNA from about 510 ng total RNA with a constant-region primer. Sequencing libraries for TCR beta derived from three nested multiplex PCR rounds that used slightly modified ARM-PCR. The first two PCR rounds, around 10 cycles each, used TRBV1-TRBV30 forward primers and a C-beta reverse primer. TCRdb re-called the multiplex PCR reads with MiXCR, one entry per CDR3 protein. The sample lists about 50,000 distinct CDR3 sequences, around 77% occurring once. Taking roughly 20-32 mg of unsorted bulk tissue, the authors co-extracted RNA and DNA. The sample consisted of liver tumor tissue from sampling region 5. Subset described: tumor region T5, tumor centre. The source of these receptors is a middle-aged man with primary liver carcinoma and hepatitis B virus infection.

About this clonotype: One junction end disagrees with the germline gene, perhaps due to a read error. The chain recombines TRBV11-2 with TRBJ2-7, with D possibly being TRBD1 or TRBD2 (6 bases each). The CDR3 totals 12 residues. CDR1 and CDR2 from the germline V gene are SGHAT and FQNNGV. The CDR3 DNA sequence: TGCGCCAGCAGTCCCGGGGGCTACGAACGGTACTTC. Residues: CASSPGGYERYF.

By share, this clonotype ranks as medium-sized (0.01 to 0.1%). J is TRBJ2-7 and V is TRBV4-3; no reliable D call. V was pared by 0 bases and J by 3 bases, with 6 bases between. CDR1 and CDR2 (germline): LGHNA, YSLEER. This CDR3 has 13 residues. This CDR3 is CASSQEQRYEQYF. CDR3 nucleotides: TGCGCCAGCAGCCAAGAACAGCGCTACGAGCAGTACTTC.

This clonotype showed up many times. CDR3 amino acids: CASSLPPPQGTDTQYF. CDR3 DNA sequence: TGTGCCAGCAGTTTACCCCCCCCCCAGGGGACAGATACGCAGTATTTT. V is TRBV12-3 or TRBV12-4 and J is TRBJ2-3; possibly TRBD1 for D (6 bases). The CDR3 is 16 residues long. The ends were cut back, 2 bases at V and 3 bases at J, with 15 bases in the middle.

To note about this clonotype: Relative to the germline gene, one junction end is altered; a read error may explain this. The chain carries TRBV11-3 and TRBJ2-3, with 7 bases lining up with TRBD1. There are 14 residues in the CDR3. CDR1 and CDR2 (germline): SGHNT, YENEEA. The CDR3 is CTSTDRVQDDTQYF. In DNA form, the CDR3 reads TGTACCAGCACCGACAGGGTTCAAGACGATACGCAGTATTTT. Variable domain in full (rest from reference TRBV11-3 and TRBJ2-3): EAGVVQSPRYKIIEKKQPVAFWCNPISGHNTLYWYLQNLGQGPELLIRYENEEAVDDSQLPKDRFSAERLKGVDSTLKIQPAELGDSAVYLCTSTDRVQDDTQYFGPGTRLTVL.

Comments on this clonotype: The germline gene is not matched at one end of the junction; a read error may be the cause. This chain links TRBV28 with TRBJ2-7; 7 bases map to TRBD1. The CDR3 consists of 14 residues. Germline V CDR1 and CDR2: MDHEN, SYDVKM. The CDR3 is CASSRDRSSYERYF. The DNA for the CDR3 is TGTGCGAGCAGCCGGGACAGAAGTTCCTACGAGCGGTACTTC.

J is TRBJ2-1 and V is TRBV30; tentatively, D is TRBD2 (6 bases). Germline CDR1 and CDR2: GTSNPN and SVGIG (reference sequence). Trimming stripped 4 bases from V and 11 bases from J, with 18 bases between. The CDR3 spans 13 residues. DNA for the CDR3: TGTGCCTGGACCGGGACTGCCTATAATAAGCAGTTCTTC. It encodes CAWTGTAYNKQFF.

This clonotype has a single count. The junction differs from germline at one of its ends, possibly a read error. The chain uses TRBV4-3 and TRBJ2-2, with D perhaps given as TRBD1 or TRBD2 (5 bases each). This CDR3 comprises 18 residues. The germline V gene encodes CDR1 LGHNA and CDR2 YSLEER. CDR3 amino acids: CTSSQTTSGHTSTGELFF. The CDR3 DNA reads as TGCACCAGCAGTCAAACCACTAGTGGACATACGAGCACCGGGGAGCTGTTTTTT.

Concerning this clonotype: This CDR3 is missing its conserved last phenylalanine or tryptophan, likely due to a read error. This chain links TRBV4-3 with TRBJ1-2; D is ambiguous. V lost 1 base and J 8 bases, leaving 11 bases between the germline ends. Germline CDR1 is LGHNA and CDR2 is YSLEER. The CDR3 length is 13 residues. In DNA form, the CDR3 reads TGCGCCAGCAGCCAAGGGACGCGCTGGGGCTACACCTTA. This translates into CASSQGTRWGYTL.